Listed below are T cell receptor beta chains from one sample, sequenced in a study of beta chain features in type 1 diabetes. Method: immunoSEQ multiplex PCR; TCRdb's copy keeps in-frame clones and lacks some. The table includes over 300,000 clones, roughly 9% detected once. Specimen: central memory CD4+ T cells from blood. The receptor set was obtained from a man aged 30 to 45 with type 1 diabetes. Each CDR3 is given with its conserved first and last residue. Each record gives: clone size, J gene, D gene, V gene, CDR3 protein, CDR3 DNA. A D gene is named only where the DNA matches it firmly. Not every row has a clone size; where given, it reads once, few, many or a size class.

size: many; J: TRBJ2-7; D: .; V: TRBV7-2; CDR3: CASSLRVDESNEQYF; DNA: TGTGCCAGCAGCTTAAGGGTAGACGAATCTAACGAGCAGTACTTC
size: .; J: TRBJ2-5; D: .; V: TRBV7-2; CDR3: CASTEGASGQETQYF; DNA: TGTGCCAGCACCGAGGGGGCTAGCGGCCAAGAGACCCAGTACTTC
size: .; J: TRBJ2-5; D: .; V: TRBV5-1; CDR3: CASSAQGRETQYF; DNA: TGCGCCAGCAGCGCCCAAGGCCGGGAGACCCAGTACTTC
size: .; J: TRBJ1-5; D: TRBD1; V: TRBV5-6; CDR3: CASSQQGDPSNQPQHF; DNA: TGTGCCAGCAGCCAACAGGGGGACCCTAGCAATCAGCCCCAGCATTTT
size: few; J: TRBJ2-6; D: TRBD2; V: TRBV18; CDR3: CASSPRRGDDSGANVLTF; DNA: TGTGCCAGCTCACCCAGGCGGGGGGACGACTCTGGGGCCAACGTCCTGACTTTC
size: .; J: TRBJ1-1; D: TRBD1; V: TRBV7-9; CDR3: CASSYGTGEMNTEAFF; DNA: TGTGCCAGCAGCTACGGGACAGGCGAAATGAACACTGAAGCTTTCTTT
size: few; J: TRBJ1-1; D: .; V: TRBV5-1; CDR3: CASSLEGLDTEAFF; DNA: TGCGCCAGCAGCTTGGAGGGGTTGGACACTGAAGCTTTCTTT
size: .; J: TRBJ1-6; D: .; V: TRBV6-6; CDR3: CASSFTKDSPLHF; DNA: TGTGCCAGCAGTTTCACGAAAGATTCACCCCTCCACTTT
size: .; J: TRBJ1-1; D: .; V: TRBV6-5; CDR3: CASSQNTDEAFF; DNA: TGTGCCAGCAGTCAAAATACCGATGAAGCTTTCTTT
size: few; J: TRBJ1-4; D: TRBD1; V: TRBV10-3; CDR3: CAISEKQGNEKLFF; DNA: TGTGCCATCAGTGAAAAACAGGGGAATGAAAAACTGTTTTTT
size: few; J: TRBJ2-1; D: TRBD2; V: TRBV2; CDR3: CASSAGGNEQFF; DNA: TGTGCCAGCAGTGCGGGGGGGAATGAGCAGTTCTTC
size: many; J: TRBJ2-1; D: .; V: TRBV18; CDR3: CASSGSGNEQFF; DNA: TGTGCCAGCTCCGGATCGGGAAATGAGCAGTTCTTC
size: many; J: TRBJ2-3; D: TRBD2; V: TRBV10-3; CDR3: CAINPSGETDTQYF; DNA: TGTGCCATCAATCCTAGCGGGGAGACAGATACGCAGTATTTT
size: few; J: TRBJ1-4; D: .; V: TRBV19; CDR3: CASSIEDATNEKLFF; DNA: TGTGCCAGTAGTATCGAGGATGCAACTAATGAAAAACTGTTTTTT
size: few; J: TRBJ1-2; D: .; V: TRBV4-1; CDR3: CASSQDRNYGYTF; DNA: TGCGCCAGCAGCCAAGATCGGAACTATGGCTACACCTTC
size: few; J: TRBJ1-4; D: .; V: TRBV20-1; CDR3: CAEGEGEKLFF; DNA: TGTGCGGAAGGGGAGGGTGAAAAACTGTTTTTT
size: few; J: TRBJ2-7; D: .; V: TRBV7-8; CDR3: CASSPELGEQYF; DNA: TGTGCCAGCAGCCCTGAGTTAGGCGAGCAGTACTTC
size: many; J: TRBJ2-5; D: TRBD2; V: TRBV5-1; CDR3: CASSATLAEEETQYF; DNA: TGCGCCAGCAGCGCGACTCTAGCGGAGGAAGAGACCCAGTACTTC
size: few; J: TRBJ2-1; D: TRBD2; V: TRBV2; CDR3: CASSGRGGNWNEQFF; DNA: TGTGCCAGCAGTGGACGGGGGGGCAATTGGAATGAGCAGTTCTTC
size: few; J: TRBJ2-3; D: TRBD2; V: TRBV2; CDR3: CASSVAGAGTDTQYF; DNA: TGTGCCAGCAGTGTAGCGGGGGCCGGCACAGATACGCAGTATTTT
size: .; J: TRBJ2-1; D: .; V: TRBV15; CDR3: CATSSGVSNEQFF; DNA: TGTGCCACTTCAAGTGGGGTCTCCAATGAGCAGTTCTTC
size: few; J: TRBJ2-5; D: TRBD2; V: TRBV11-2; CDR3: CASSFRGLAEETQYF; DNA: TGTGCCAGCAGCTTCCGGGGACTAGCGGAAGAGACCCAGTACTTC
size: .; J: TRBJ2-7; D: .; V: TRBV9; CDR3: CASSVEGKRSNEQYF; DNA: TGTGCCAGCAGCGTAGAAGGTAAGAGGTCAAACGAGCAGTACTTC
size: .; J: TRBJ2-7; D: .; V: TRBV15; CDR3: CATSREGYEQYF; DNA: TGTGCCACCAGCAGAGAGGGGTACGAGCAGTACTTC
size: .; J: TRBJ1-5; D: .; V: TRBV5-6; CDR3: CASSLGGSFVNQPQHF; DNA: TGTGCCAGCAGCTTGGGGGGCTCCTTTGTCAATCAGCCCCAGCATTTT
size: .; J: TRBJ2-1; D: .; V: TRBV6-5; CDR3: CASSYSWDTHNEQFF; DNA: TGTGCCAGCAGTTACTCGTGGGACACTCACAATGAGCAGTTCTTC
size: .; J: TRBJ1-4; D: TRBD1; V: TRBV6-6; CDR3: CASSLRGPEEKLFF; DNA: TGTGCCAGCAGTCTTAGGGGGCCGGAAGAAAAACTGTTTTTT
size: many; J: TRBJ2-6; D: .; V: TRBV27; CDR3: CASSLMSSGANVLTF; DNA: TGTGCCAGCAGTTTAATGTCCTCTGGGGCCAACGTCCTGACTTTC
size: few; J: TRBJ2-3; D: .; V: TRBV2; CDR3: CASSPVITDTQYF; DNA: TGTGCCAGCTCCCCCGTGATCACAGATACGCAGTATTTT
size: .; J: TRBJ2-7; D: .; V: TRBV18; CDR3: CASSPAGNEQYF; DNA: TGTGCCAGCTCACCGGCAGGCAACGAGCAGTACTTC
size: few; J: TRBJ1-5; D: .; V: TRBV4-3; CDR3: CASSVGLGRGQPQHF; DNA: TGCGCCAGCAGTGTAGGCCTGGGCAGGGGTCAGCCCCAGCATTTT
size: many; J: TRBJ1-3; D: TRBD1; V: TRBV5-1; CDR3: CASSSQGAGAGNTIYF; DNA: TGCGCCAGCAGCTCTCAGGGGGCTGGGGCTGGAAACACCATATATTTT
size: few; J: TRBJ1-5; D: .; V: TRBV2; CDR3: CASSEDSLSNQPQHF; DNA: TGTGCCAGCAGTGAGGATAGCCTTTCCAATCAGCCCCAGCATTTT
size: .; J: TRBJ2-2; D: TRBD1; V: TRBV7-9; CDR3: CASTPGFGQGKAGELFF; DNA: TGTGCCAGCACCCCTGGATTCGGACAGGGGAAGGCCGGGGAGCTGTTTTTT
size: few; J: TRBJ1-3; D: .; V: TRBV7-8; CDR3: CASSTSGGSGNTIYF; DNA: TGTGCCAGCAGCACATCTGGGGGCTCGGGAAACACCATATATTTT
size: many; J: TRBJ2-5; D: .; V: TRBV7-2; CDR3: CASSLGLGETQYF; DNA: TGTGCCAGCAGCCTGGGACTGGGAGAGACCCAGTACTTC
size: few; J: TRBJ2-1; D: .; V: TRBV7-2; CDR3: CASSLVGRVAGDAMNEQFF; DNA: TGTGCCAGCAGCTTAGTTGGACGTGTCGCGGGCGATGCGATGAATGAGCAGTTCTTC
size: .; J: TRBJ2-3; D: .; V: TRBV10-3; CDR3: CAIRDIRTDTQYF; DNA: TGTGCCATCAGAGACATTAGGACAGATACGCAGTATTTT
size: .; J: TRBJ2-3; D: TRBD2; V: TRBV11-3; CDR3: CASSWEGLNTDTQYF; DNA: TGTGCCAGCAGCTGGGAGGGACTTAACACAGATACGCAGTATTTT
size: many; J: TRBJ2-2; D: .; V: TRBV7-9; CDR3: CATVGGANTGELFF; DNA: TGTGCCACCGTGGGCGGGGCGAACACCGGGGAGCTGTTTTTT
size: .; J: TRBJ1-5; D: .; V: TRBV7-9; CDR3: CASSPGRGQPQHF; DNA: TGTGCCAGCAGCCCGGGGCGAGGACAGCCCCAGCATTTT